These 24 T cell receptor beta chains were sequenced from one sample in a study of T-cell reconstitution after alpha-beta-depleted transplantation in children. Preparing the TCRbeta library involved the use of unique molecular identifiers. TCRdb re-derived calls from the PCR reads in MiXCR, one entry per CDR3 protein. The sample carries some 550,000 distinct CDR3 sequences, 20% to 25% recorded once. The material was PBMCs, mostly from graft donor cells, obtained 360 days after TCRalphabeta/CD19-depleted stem cell transplant. These receptors came from a boy less than two years old who had a stem cell transplant for acute myeloid leukemia, so the T cells may come from the graft donor.

This clonotype was observed at least ten times. This chain connects TRBV28 to TRBJ2-3; D ambiguous. Germline values: CDR1 MDHEN, CDR2 SYDVKM. CDR3 length equals 15 residues. The V end was cut by 6 bases, the J end by 4 bases, with 17 bases between. CDR3 amino acids: CASRSPSSPADTQYF. DNA for the CDR3: TGTGCCAGCAGGTCCCCATCGAGCCCTGCAGATACGCAGTATTTT.

This clonotype was seen many times. The CDR3 is CSVERTGDGTDTQYF. The CDR3 DNA sequence: TGCAGCGTTGAAAGGACAGGGGATGGCACAGATACGCAGTATTTT. This chain joins TRBV29-1 and TRBJ2-3; TRBD1 matches 9 bases. J lost 1 base, V lost 2 bases, and 4 bases had no gene match. The CDR3 is 15 amino acids. The germline CDR1 and CDR2 sequences are SQVTM and ANQGSEA.

In its sample, this clonotype was seen a few times. This chain joins TRBV20-1 and TRBJ1-5; D is uncertain. Germline V CDR1 and CDR2: DFQATT, SNEGSKA (reference sequence). The CDR3 has 13 residues. V was trimmed by 1 base and J by 9 bases, leaving 13 bases between them. CDR3 DNA: TGCAGTGCTAGAGTCCCTAGACAAGGGCCCCAGCATTTT. Its translation: CSARVPRQGPQHF.

This clonotype was seen more than once but under ten times. The rearrangement links TRBV5-1 to TRBJ2-3, with D tentatively TRBD2 (6 bases). Germline V gene data show CDR1 as SGHRS and CDR2 as YFSETQ. The ends were cut back, 1 base at V and 0 bases at J, with 12 bases in the middle. This CDR3 spans 16 amino acids. The CDR3 DNA reads as TGCGCCAGCAGCTTGAGCGGCGGGACTAGCACAGATACGCAGTATTTT. As protein: CASSLSGGTSTDTQYF.

In this sample, this clonotype turned up many times. The chain employs TRBV20-1 and TRBJ2-4; no definite D call. Trimming cost V 3 bases and J 1 base, with 10 bases left between them. Germline CDR1 and CDR2: DFQATT and SNEGSKA (reference sequence). CDR3 length: 14 residues. The CDR3 DNA reads TGCAGTGCTAGCCGCGATGGCGCCAAAAACATTCAGTACTTC. It is translated as CSASRDGAKNIQYF.

The chain couples TRBV19 to TRBJ1-5; maybe TRBD1 (6 bases). Trimming shortened V by 11 bases and J by 3 bases, and 17 bases separated the two germline ends. CDR1 is LNHDA and CDR2 is SQIVND in the germline V gene (reference sequence). CDR3 length equals 14 residues. The DNA for the CDR3 is TGTGCCTCAATGGCGGGGACAACCAATCAGCCCCAGCATTTT. Encoded protein: CASMAGTTNQPQHF.

This clonotype was found a few times. This chain joins TRBV29-1 and TRBJ1-2; D is ambiguous. Trimming pared 0 bases from V and 5 bases from J, leaving 16 bases between. Germline CDR1 and CDR2: SQVTM and ANQGSEA. The CDR3 has 15 residues. The DNA for the CDR3 is TGCAGCGTTGAAGATCGGGAACACGGACCGTATGGCTACACCTTC. This encodes CSVEDREHGPYGYTF.

The chain couples TRBV5-1 to TRBJ1-1, with D unresolved. CDR1 SGHRS and CDR2 YFSETQ come from the germline V gene. This CDR3 comprises 13 residues. V lost 4 bases and J lost 6, with 13 bases in between. The CDR3 loop is CASSREGLAEAFF. The CDR3 region has the DNA TGCGCCAGCAGCCGGGAGGGTCTCGCTGAAGCTTTCTTT.

V and J are TRBV5-1 and TRBJ2-7; D tentatively fits TRBD1 or TRBD2 (5 bases each). This CDR3 spans 14 amino acids. Deletions cut 0 bases from V and 5 bases from J, with 12 bases between. Germline V CDR1 and CDR2: SGHRS, YFSETQ. The CDR3 reads CASSLGGIGDEQYV. In nucleotides, the CDR3 is TGCGCCAGCAGCTTGGGGGGGATTGGGGACGAGCAGTACGTC.

The chain links TRBV18 to TRBJ2-3; D gene uncertain. Trimming removed 3 bases at V and 2 bases at J, with 9 bases between. The CDR3 spans 14 residues. Germline CDR1 is KGHSH and CDR2 is LQKENI. Here the CDR3 reads CASSPKDSTDTQYF. The CDR3 DNA reads TGTGCCAGCTCACCCAAAGATTCCACAGATACGCAGTATTTT.

The chain employs TRBV6-1 and TRBJ2-2, with 12 bases aligning to TRBD1. The CDR3 sequence is 15 residues long. The ends lost 5 bases at V and 7 bases at J; junction bases unmatched: 5. CDR1 and CDR2 from the germline V gene are MNHNS and SASEGT. CDR3 coding DNA: TGTGCCAGCAGTCCGGGACAGGGGGCCGTCGGGGAGCTGTTTTTT. This codes for CASSPGQGAVGELFF.

The J gene is TRBJ2-1, the V gene TRBV9, with D perhaps TRBD2 (7 bases). Germline values: CDR1 SGDLS, CDR2 YYNGEE. V was pared by 0 bases and J by 8 bases, with 18 bases between. CDR3 length equals 16 residues. The CDR3 here is CASSVGGGGGRDEQFF. CDR3 DNA: TGTGCCAGCAGCGTAGGAGGGGGAGGGGGGCGTGATGAGCAGTTCTTC.

Many counts were recorded for this clonotype. The gene calls are TRBV4-1 and TRBJ2-1; 8 bases are shared with TRBD1. V lost 4 bases to trimming and J lost 7 bases; unmatched junction nucleotides: 15. This CDR3 is 17 amino acids long. Per the germline V gene, CDR1 is MGHRA and CDR2 is YSYEKL. Here the CDR3 DNA reads TGCGCCAGCAGCCGAGTAGGACAGGGCCGTGGAGGGAATGAGCAGTTCTTC. The encoded protein is CASSRVGQGRGGNEQFF.

The chain carries TRBV20-1 and TRBJ2-1; 12 bases map to TRBD2. Trimming removed 6 bases from V and 0 bases from J; junction bases left unmatched: 9. CDR1 is DFQATT and CDR2 is SNEGSKA in the germline V gene (reference sequence). The CDR3 totals 17 residues. The DNA for the CDR3 is TGCAGTGCAAGGGGACTAGCGGGCCGAAGCTCCTACAATGAGCAGTTCTTC. This sequence encodes CSARGLAGRSSYNEQFF.

The chain uses TRBV29-1 and TRBJ2-2; TRBD1 is a possible D gene (6 bases). Germline-derived CDR1 and CDR2 are SQVTM and ANQGSEA. This CDR3 has 14 amino acids. Between the trimmed V and J ends, which lost 4 bases and 4 bases, there was a span of 13 bases. The CDR3 DNA is TGCAGCGTTGGGGGGAACAGGGTCACCGGGGAGCTGTTTTTT. Its protein product is CSVGGNRVTGELFF.

The chain has TRBV15 and TRBJ2-2; D remains unclear. Per germline, CDR1 LNHNV and CDR2 YYDKDF (reference sequence). This CDR3 comprises 14 residues. Trimming stripped 0 bases from V and 5 bases from J, with 7 bases between. The CDR3 DNA sequence: TGTGCCACCAGCAGAGATCTCCTTACCGGGGAGCTGTTTTTT. Translated: CATSRDLLTGELFF.

V usage is TRBV11-3 and J usage is TRBJ2-1; 8 positions agree with TRBD2. The CDR3 is 15 residues long. The germline V gene encodes CDR1 SGHNT and CDR2 YENEEA. V lost 5 bases, J lost 5 bases, and 8 bases stayed unmatched. The CDR3 reads CASSPGRGGNNEQFF. CDR3 nucleotide sequence: TGTGCCAGCAGCCCAGGACGCGGGGGGAACAATGAGCAGTTCTTC.

This chain joins TRBV28 and TRBJ1-1; no firm D call. V dropped 7 bases and J dropped 2 bases, with 17 bases sitting between them. Germline V gene sequence: CDR1 MDHEN, CDR2 SYDVKM. This CDR3 is built from 15 residues. Written as DNA, the CDR3 is TGTGCCAGCACCCCGCTGGTTGGCCCTAACACTGAAGCTTTCTTT. It translates to CASTPLVGPNTEAFF.

This clonotype has only one observation. The chain uses TRBV28 and TRBJ1-5; no firm D call. The CDR3 spans 14 residues. Per germline, CDR1 MDHEN and CDR2 SYDVKM. V lost 6 bases and J 6 bases, leaving 15 bases between the germline ends. The chain's CDR3 is CASSELRVSQPQHF. Here the CDR3 DNA reads TGTGCCAGCAGCGAACTGCGTGTTAGTCAGCCCCAGCATTTT.

J is TRBJ2-1 and V is TRBV5-1; 10 bases fit TRBD2. CDR3 size: 16 residues. In germline, CDR1 is SGHRS, CDR2 YFSETQ. Trimming cost V 0 bases and J 9 bases; bases outside gene matches: 9. The CDR3 coding sequence is TGCGCCAGCAGCTTGGCCCCCAGAGCGGGGGGGAGTGAGCAGTTCTTC. It is translated as CASSLAPRAGGSEQFF. Looking up the rest from reference TRBV5-1 and TRBJ2-1 gives the full variable domain: KAGVTQTPRYLIKTRGQQVTLSCSPISGHRSVSWYQQTPGQGLQFLFEYFSETQRNKGNFPGRFSGRQFSNSRSEMNVSTLELGDSALYLCASSLAPRAGGSEQFFGPGTRLTVL.

The gene calls are TRBV7-2 and TRBJ2-1, with D tentatively TRBD2 (6 bases). Trimming pared 2 bases from V and 3 bases from J, leaving 11 bases between. This CDR3 has 15 amino acids. Germline CDR1 is SGHTA and CDR2 is FQGNSA. CDR3 region: CASSLPGENYNEQFF. The CDR3 nucleotides are TGTGCCAGCAGCTTACCGGGGGAGAACTACAATGAGCAGTTCTTC.

The rearrangement uses TRBV11-2 and TRBJ1-5, with D tentatively TRBD1 (5 bases). The CDR3 spans 16 residues. The V end lost 0 bases, the J end lost 7 bases, and 16 bases lay between the germline ends. Germline-derived CDR1 and CDR2 are SGHAT and FQNNGV. The CDR3 nucleotides read TGTGCCAGCAGCTTAGACTCAGCAGGGCCGGGACAGCCCCAGCATTTT. Amino acid sequence: CASSLDSAGPGQPQHF.

At least ten counts were recorded for this clonotype. CDR3 coding DNA: TGTGCCAGCAGCTTAAGCCAGGGTCGTCCCAACGGGGAGCTGTTTTTT. Its protein is CASSLSQGRPNGELFF. This chain connects TRBV5-5 to TRBJ2-2, with D tentatively TRBD1 (5 bases). CDR3 size: 16 residues. The ends were cut back, 2 bases at V and 7 bases at J, with 18 bases in the middle. CDR1 is SGHKS, CDR2 YYEKEE, per germline (reference sequence).

This clonotype was recorded only once. The V and J genes are TRBV5-1 and TRBJ1-5; tentatively, D is TRBD1 (5 bases). The CDR3 loop spans 13 amino acids. From germline, CDR1 is SGHRS and CDR2 YFSETQ. The V end was cut by 7 bases, the J end by 7 bases, with 15 bases between. The CDR3 reads CASSTGRGQPQHF. The CDR3 region has the DNA TGCGCCAGCTCTACAGGCCGTGGCCAGCCCCAGCATTTT. The full variable domain, with the rest looked up from reference TRBV5-1 and TRBJ1-5, is KAGVTQTPRYLIKTRGQQVTLSCSPISGHRSVSWYQQTPGQGLQFLFEYFSETQRNKGNFPGRFSGRQFSNSRSEMNVSTLELGDSALYLCASSTGRGQPQHFGDGTRLSIL.